The T cell receptor (beta chain) under discussion was sequenced for a study of blood T cell repertoires in COVID-19 (dated by TCRdb to about 2020). A note on the overall study: The collaborator samples originated in the United States, Italy and Spain and spanned the acute and convalescent phases of COVID-19. The material from the prospective study consisted of cDNA or gDNA derived from T cells, B-cell-depleted T cells, or PBMCs. Subjects who had been exposed to COVID-19, were actively infected with it, or had recovered from it provided the deeply sampled blood TCRbeta repertoires that made up the dataset. The repertoires were released in a freely available public database intended as a resource for research on the immune response to SARS-CoV-2. The samples were drawn from the first 160 participants of the ongoing ImmuneRACE study and from 950 to 1,500 subjects provided by 6 global collaborators. Nearly every sample came with metadata listing a de-identified subject ID, COVID-19 status, age in years and sex. Where available, HLA class I and class II types were obtained from metadata supplied by the sample provider rather than from assay-based typing.

Collaborating institutions collected whole blood in K2EDTA tubes following their own protocols. For TCRbeta analysis, collaborator samples were shipped as frozen whole blood, as isolated PBMCs, or as DNA extracted from either sample type. Overall results and qualifications from the work: How much clinical and demographic metadata was included differed by source and by participant, and the metadata was provided uncurated.

Points on this clone: What antigen it recognizes has not been identified. The sample holds no much larger clone one base away, and base qualities are not on file.

V and J are trimmed by 4 bases and 3 bases, and the gene matches miss 5 bases of the junction. The CDR3 runs 15 amino acids, cysteine and phenylalanine included. Only the CDR3 DNA is retained, 45 bases long and in frame from the first base. CDR1 and CDR2 are drawn from the germline V gene (reference sequence): SGHKS, YYEKEE. TCRbeta CDR3 regions were amplified from genomic DNA by means of the immunoSEQ Assay, a bias-controlled multiplex PCR. From the authors' description of their analysis: Within the assay, amplification of reference gene primers was used to estimate how many nucleated cells each sample contained. To quantify the absolute abundance of each unique TCRbeta CDR3 rearrangement, sequence reads were collapsed and filtered. For each sample, productive Simpson clonality was calculated as the square root of Simpson's diversity index over productive rearrangements. TCRdb provides this immuneACCESS table in a form limited to in-frame rearrangements. Some clones are lacking; in checked studies, under half of them reflect an unresolved V gene, and why the rest are absent is not known. The D gene and trimming were derived from the DNA, and the V and J assignments and clone size from that table. The sample has roughly 140,000 clones on record, more than 70% of them singletons. The ten biggest clones cover around 13% of the sample.

The sequenced sample was peripheral blood. This TCR derives from a man in his sixties with active or convalescent COVID-19. The sequence is built from TRBV5-5 and TRBJ2-5; 11 middle bases align to TRBD2. CDR3 loop: CASSRLAGQKETQYF. The nucleotide sequence reads as follows: TGTGCCAGCAGCCGACTAGCGGGACAGAAAGAGACCCAGTACTTC.